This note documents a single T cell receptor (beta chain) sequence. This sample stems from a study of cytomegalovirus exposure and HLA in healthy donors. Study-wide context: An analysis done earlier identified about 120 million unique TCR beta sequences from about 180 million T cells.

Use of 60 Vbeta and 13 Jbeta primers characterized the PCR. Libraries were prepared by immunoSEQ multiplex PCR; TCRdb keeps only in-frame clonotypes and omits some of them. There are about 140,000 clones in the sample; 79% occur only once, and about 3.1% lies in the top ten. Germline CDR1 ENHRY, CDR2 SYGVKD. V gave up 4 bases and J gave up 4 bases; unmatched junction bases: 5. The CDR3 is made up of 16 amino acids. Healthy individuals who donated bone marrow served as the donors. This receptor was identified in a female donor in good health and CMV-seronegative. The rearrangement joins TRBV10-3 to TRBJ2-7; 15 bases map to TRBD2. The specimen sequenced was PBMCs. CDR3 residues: CAISAKGTSGGYEQYF. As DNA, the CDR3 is TGTGCCATCAGTGCAAAAGGGACTAGCGGGGGGTACGAGCAGTACTTC.